One sample yielded the 30 T cell receptor beta chains listed below, sequenced in a study of T cell responses to AZD1222 COVID-19 vaccine (TCRdb year 2021). This sample's time point label indicates: baseline before first vaccination. Library preparation used the immunoSEQ multiplex PCR assay. The clones in this table, taken by TCRdb from immuneACCESS, are in-frame only. Not every clone is retained; where verified, under half of the shortfall comes from an unresolved V gene, and the cause of the rest is unknown. The sample has approximately 67,000 clones on record, under 90% of them singletons. Approximately 22% of the sample is in the top ten clones. The source material was peripheral blood, sampled on day 0 of AZD1222 vaccination. The receptors originated from an adult in good health.

The chain couples TRBV3-1 (or the pseudogene TRBV3-2) to TRBJ2-3; weak D call: TRBD1 (6 bases). The V and J ends lost 0 bases and 15 bases respectively, with 16 bases between them. Germline CDR1 LGHDT, CDR2 YNNKEL (reference sequence). The CDR3 is 13 amino acids. The CDR3: CASSQDLVGQPYF. The CDR3 DNA reads TGTGCCAGCAGCCAAGATCTTGTAGGACAGCCATATTTT.

This clone was counted between two and nine times. The chain recombines TRBV30 with TRBJ2-3, with D possibly called TRBD1 or TRBD2 (5 bases each). The V and J ends lost 4 bases and 6 bases respectively, with 17 bases between them. The CDR3 contains 14 residues. From germline, CDR1 is GTSNPN and CDR2 SVGIG (reference sequence). CDR3 sequence: CAWKIQGERDTQYF. In DNA, the CDR3 is TGTGCCTGGAAGATTCAAGGGGAGAGGGATACGCAGTATTTT.

The chain combines TRBV28 with TRBJ1-2; D perhaps matches TRBD1 (5 bases). Germline loops: CDR1 MDHEN, CDR2 SYDVKM. The CDR3 has 16 residues. V was pared by 3 bases and J by 1 base, with 15 bases between. CDR3 loop: CASSFTREPLNYGYTF. The CDR3 nucleotides read TGTGCCAGCAGTTTTACCAGGGAGCCCCTTAACTATGGCTACACCTTC.

This clone was recorded once. V gene TRBV12-3 or TRBV12-4 combines with J gene TRBJ2-7; D may be TRBD2 (5 bases). The CDR3 has 13 amino acids. V lost 5 bases to trimming and J lost 2 bases, with 10 bases between them. For the CDR3, the DNA is TGTGCCAGCAGTGAACGGGATCCCTACGAGCAGTACTTC. Encoded protein: CASSERDPYEQYF.

J is TRBJ2-7 and V is TRBV11-2; D not resolved. Germline V gene data show CDR1 as SGHAT and CDR2 as FQNNGV. This CDR3 contains 13 residues. Trimming cost V 2 bases and J 5 bases, with 10 bases left between them. As DNA, the CDR3 is TGTGCCAGCAGCTTAATAATAGGGAACGAGCAGTACTTC. Translated: CASSLIIGNEQYF.

The chain's CDR3 is CASSSAGRTGELFF. The CDR3, as DNA: TGTGCCAGCAGCTCTGCCGGGCGAACCGGGGAGCTGTTTTTT. V and J are TRBV11-2 and TRBJ2-2; D is undetermined. Germline CDR1 SGHAT, CDR2 FQNNGV. This CDR3 has 14 amino acids. V was clipped by 4 bases and J by 5 bases, with 11 bases between them.

The rearrangement joins TRBV3-1 (or the pseudogene TRBV3-2) to TRBJ2-7; TRBD2 agrees at 12 bases. CDR3 size: 16 residues. The germline CDR1 and CDR2 sequences are LGHDT and YNNKEL (reference sequence). The J segment lost 4 bases and the V segment lost 1 base, leaving 5 bases of the junction unmatched. The CDR3 loop reads CASSQGASGRAYEQYF. In DNA, the CDR3 is TGTGCCAGCAGCCAAGGAGCTAGCGGGAGGGCTTACGAGCAGTACTTC.

Only a few counts were recorded for this clone. The chain has TRBV19 and TRBJ1-2; D is possibly TRBD1 (6 bases). The germline V and J ends were trimmed by 6 bases and 4 bases, with 24 bases remaining between them. The V gene's germline CDR1 is LNHDA and CDR2 SQIVND (reference sequence). The CDR3 runs to 17 residues. The CDR3, as DNA: TGTGCCAGTAGCGACAACCGGGCAGGGGTTCAAGGCTATGGCTACACCTTC. Translated, it gives CASSDNRAGVQGYGYTF.

The rearrangement uses TRBV28 and TRBJ2-3; D perhaps matches TRBD1 (5 bases). There are 15 residues in the CDR3. Germline-derived CDR1 and CDR2 are MDHEN and SYDVKM. V shed 1 base and J shed 6 bases, with 14 bases lying between them. The CDR3 DNA reads TGTGCCAGCAGTTTATCAGGGCCCCTCCCGGATACGCAGTATTTT. It is translated as CASSLSGPLPDTQYF.

V usage is TRBV5-6 and J usage is TRBJ2-2; 9 nucleotides agree with TRBD1. Germline CDR1 and CDR2: SGHDT and YYEEEE. After removal of 3 bases from V and 3 bases from J, the junction contained 6 bases not matched to a gene. The CDR3 has 16 residues. The CDR3 spells CASSWTGQGHTGELFF. For the CDR3, the DNA is TGTGCCAGCAGCTGGACGGGACAGGGACACACCGGGGAGCTGTTTTTT.

The chain has TRBV5-1 and TRBJ1-2; D is perhaps TRBD1 (5 bases). CDR3 size: 16 residues. V lost 0 bases, J lost 8 bases, and 20 bases lay in between. Germline-derived CDR1 and CDR2 are SGHRS and YFSETQ. In nucleotides, the CDR3 is TGCGCCAGCAGCTTGGATCCGGGGACGATAACTAAGGGCTACACCTTC. This codes for CASSLDPGTITKGYTF. Combining the CDR3 with reference TRBV5-1 and TRBJ1-2 gives the whole variable domain KAGVTQTPRYLIKTRGQQVTLSCSPISGHRSVSWYQQTPGQGLQFLFEYFSETQRNKGNFPGRFSGRQFSNSRSEMNVSTLELGDSALYLCASSLDPGTITKGYTFGSGTRLTVV.

The gene calls are TRBV7-2 and TRBJ2-1; D remains unclear. The germline V gene has CDR1 SGHTA and CDR2 FQGNSA. Trimming pared 5 bases from V and 6 bases from J, leaving 11 bases between. This CDR3 contains 13 residues. The CDR3 loop is CASSQYRPNEQFF. The CDR3 nucleotides are TGTGCCAGCAGCCAATACCGGCCCAATGAGCAGTTCTTC.

This clone was detected once. The chain recombines TRBV4-3 with TRBJ2-3, with TRBD2 matching over 9 bases. Germline CDR1 LGHNA, CDR2 YSLEER. V shed 0 bases, J shed 0 bases, and the junction held 10 bases outside the gene matches. The CDR3 has 19 amino acids. CDR3 in DNA: TGCGCCAGCAGCCAAGACGCAGCTAGCGGGACCACTAGCACAGATACGCAGTATTTT. It yields the protein CASSQDAASGTTSTDTQYF.

The genes are TRBV7-3 and TRBJ1-1, with a possible D match to TRBD1 (5 bases). V gave up 8 bases and J gave up 1 base, with 14 bases separating them. Germline V gene lookup returns CDR1 SGHTA and CDR2 FQGTGA. This CDR3 region has 14 residues. CDR3 region: CASFPGRGNTEAFF. DNA for the CDR3: TGTGCCAGCTTTCCAGGGCGGGGGAACACTGAAGCTTTCTTT.

This chain joins TRBV4-2 and TRBJ1-4; D is uncertain. Germline values: CDR1 LGHNA, CDR2 YNFKEQ. The CDR3 has 16 residues. Between the trimmed V and J ends, which lost 1 base and 7 bases, there was a span of 16 bases. In nucleotides, the CDR3 is TGTGCCAGCAGCCAAGTATCGGTGCTAGGGAGTGAAAAACTGTTTTTT. Protein sequence: CASSQVSVLGSEKLFF.

The chain couples TRBV24-1 to TRBJ1-1; D is ambiguous. Germline V gene sequence: CDR1 KGHDR, CDR2 SFDVKD. The ends were cut back, 1 base at V and 5 bases at J, with 7 bases in the middle. The CDR3 has 13 amino acids. CDR3 in amino acids: CATSDFRGTEAFF. Here the CDR3 DNA reads TGTGCCACCAGTGATTTCCGGGGAACTGAAGCTTTCTTT.

The chain combines TRBV28 with TRBJ1-5; 10 nucleotides match TRBD1. The CDR3 covers 14 residues. J was trimmed by 7 bases and V by 2 bases; bases with no gene match: 2. Germline loops: CDR1 MDHEN, CDR2 SYDVKM. CDR3 bases: TGTGCCAGCAGTTTAGGGACAGGGGCCCAGCCCCAGCATTTT. Amino acid sequence: CASSLGTGAQPQHF.

The chain employs TRBV28 and TRBJ2-1; 12 positions agree with TRBD2. V gave up 5 bases and J gave up 5 bases; unmatched junction bases: 4. Looked up from germline, CDR1 is MDHEN and CDR2 is SYDVKM. This CDR3 spans 15 amino acids. CDR3 in amino acids: CASSATSGGNNEQFF. The CDR3 nucleotides are TGTGCCAGCAGTGCGACTAGCGGGGGAAACAATGAGCAGTTCTTC.

The chain couples TRBV27 to TRBJ1-1; 8 positions agree with TRBD1. Trimming removed 5 bases from V and 5 bases from J; junction bases left unmatched: 7. The CDR3 consists of 14 residues. Germline CDR1 reads MNHEY; CDR2 reads SMNVEV (reference sequence). The CDR3: CASSDHRGWTEAFF. The CDR3 nucleotides read TGTGCCAGCAGTGATCACAGGGGGTGGACTGAAGCTTTCTTT.

J is TRBJ2-2 and V is TRBV24-1; TRBD2 matches 10 bases. The CDR3 consists of 15 residues. Germline values: CDR1 KGHDR, CDR2 SFDVKD. The J segment lost 5 bases and the V segment lost 5 bases, leaving 4 bases of the junction unmatched. Here the CDR3 DNA reads TGTGCCACCAGTGGAGCGGGGGGGTTTACCGGGGAGCTGTTTTTT. Translation: CATSGAGGFTGELFF.

This clone has a single count. The chain couples TRBV28 to TRBJ1-1; tentative D call: TRBD1 (5 bases). Per germline, CDR1 MDHEN and CDR2 SYDVKM. V shed 7 bases and J shed 6 bases, with 12 bases lying between them. The CDR3 is made up of 12 amino acids. The CDR3 DNA reads TGTGCCAGCATGGGGGGTTTGTCTGAAGCTTTCTTT. It encodes CASMGGLSEAFF.

The V gene is TRBV7-2, the J gene TRBJ2-7; D perhaps matches TRBD2 (6 bases). The germline V and J ends were trimmed by 2 bases and 6 bases, with 11 bases remaining between them. The CDR3 runs to 13 residues. The germline CDR1 and CDR2 sequences are SGHTA and FQGNSA. This CDR3 is CASSLRREGEQYF. CDR3 sequence (DNA): TGTGCCAGCAGCTTAAGGAGGGAAGGCGAGCAGTACTTC.

This chain's CDR3 is CASSLQGNQPQHF. The CDR3 coding sequence is TGTGCCAGCAGCTTGCAAGGAAACCAGCCCCAGCATTTT. The chain carries TRBV5-8 and TRBJ1-5; no definite D call. The CDR3 is 13 amino acids. Germline CDR1 SGHTS, CDR2 YDEGEE. Trimming removed 1 base from V and 7 bases from J, with 9 bases in between.

This rearrangement joins TRBV7-2 to TRBJ1-2; no definite D call. Germline V CDR1 and CDR2: SGHTA, FQGNSA. The CDR3 extends over 14 amino acids. V was cut by 5 bases and J by 4 bases, with 14 bases left in between. The CDR3 is CASSRWTGGYGYTF. CDR3 sequence (DNA): TGTGCCAGCAGCCGTTGGACCGGCGGCTATGGCTACACCTTC.

The chain employs TRBV5-1 and TRBJ2-1; the match to TRBD2 covers 7 bases. This CDR3 is 14 amino acids long. CDR1 and CDR2 (germline): SGHRS, YFSETQ. The V and J ends lost 2 bases and 8 bases, in that order; junction bases with no gene match: 7. The CDR3 DNA reads as TGCGCCAGCAGCTTCCAGCGGGAAATCTATGAGCAGTTCTTC. Amino acids: CASSFQREIYEQFF.

The rearrangement joins TRBV6-2 or TRBV6-3 to TRBJ1-1; no definite D call. The V and J ends lost 4 bases and 1 base respectively, with 13 bases between them. This CDR3 is 15 amino acids long. In germline, CDR1 is MNHEY, CDR2 SVGEGT. CDR3 protein: CASSSTIGPNTEAFF. CDR3 nucleotide sequence: TGTGCCAGCAGTTCGACGATCGGCCCGAACACTGAAGCTTTCTTT.

This clone was seen a single time. This sequence joins TRBV14 and TRBJ2-1; 8 nucleotides agree with TRBD2. Germline loops: CDR1 SGHDN, CDR2 FVKESK. The CDR3 totals 15 residues. Germline trimming cut 1 base from V and 10 bases from J; bases unmatched to any gene: 9. CDR3 in DNA: TGTGCCAGCAGCCAAGTCGGACTAGCCGGAGGGGAGCAGTTCTTC. The encoded protein is CASSQVGLAGGEQFF.

The chain employs TRBV7-9 and TRBJ2-2, with 10 nucleotides matching TRBD2. Losses at the gene ends were 6 bases for V and 4 bases for J; bases not matched to a gene: 8. CDR1 and CDR2 (germline): SEHNR, FQNEAQ (reference sequence). The CDR3 spans 16 residues. The chain's CDR3 is CASRKSSGSGTGELFF. Here the CDR3 DNA reads TGTGCCAGCAGAAAATCTAGCGGGAGTGGCACCGGGGAGCTGTTTTTT.

This chain connects TRBV28 to TRBJ1-4; D ambiguous. Per the germline V gene, CDR1 is MDHEN and CDR2 is SYDVKM. CDR3 length: 12 amino acids. V was shortened by 5 bases and J by 8 bases, with 9 bases between the two germline ends. The CDR3 loop reads CASSPPTEKLFF. The DNA for the CDR3 is TGTGCCAGCAGTCCCCCCACGGAAAAACTGTTTTTT. Combining the CDR3 with reference TRBV28 and TRBJ1-4 gives the whole variable domain DVKVTQSSRYLVKRTGEKVFLECVQDMDHENMFWYRQDPGLGLRLIYFSYDVKMKEKGDIPEGYSVSREKKERFSLILESASTNQTSMYLCASSPPTEKLFFGSGTQLSVL.

This chain connects TRBV7-9 to TRBJ2-7; no firm D call. Between the trimmed V and J ends, which lost 5 bases and 4 bases, there was a span of 6 bases. This CDR3 region has 11 residues. Germline V lookup: CDR1 SEHNR, CDR2 FQNEAQ (reference sequence). CDR3 coding DNA: TGTGCCAGCAGCAACTGGTACGAGCAGTACTTC. It codes for CASSNWYEQYF.